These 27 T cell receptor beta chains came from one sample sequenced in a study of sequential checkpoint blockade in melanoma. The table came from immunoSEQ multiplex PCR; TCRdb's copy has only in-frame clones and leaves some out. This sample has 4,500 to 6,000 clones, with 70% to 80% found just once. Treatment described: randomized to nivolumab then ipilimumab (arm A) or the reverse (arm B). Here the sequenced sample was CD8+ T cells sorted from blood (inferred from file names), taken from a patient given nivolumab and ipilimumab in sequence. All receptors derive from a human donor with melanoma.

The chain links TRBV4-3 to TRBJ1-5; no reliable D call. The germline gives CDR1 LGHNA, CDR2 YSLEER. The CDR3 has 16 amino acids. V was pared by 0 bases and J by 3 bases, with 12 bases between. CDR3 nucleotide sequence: TGCGCCAGCAGCCAAGATGTATCGGGATTCAATCAGCCCCAGCATTTT. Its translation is CASSQDVSGFNQPQHF.

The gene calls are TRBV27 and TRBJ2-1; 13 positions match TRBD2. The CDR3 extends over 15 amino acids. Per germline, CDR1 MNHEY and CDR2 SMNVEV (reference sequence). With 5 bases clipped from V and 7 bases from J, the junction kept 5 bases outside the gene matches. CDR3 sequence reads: CASSPGTSGANEQFF. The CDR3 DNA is TGTGCCAGCAGTCCCGGGACTAGCGGGGCGAATGAGCAGTTCTTC.

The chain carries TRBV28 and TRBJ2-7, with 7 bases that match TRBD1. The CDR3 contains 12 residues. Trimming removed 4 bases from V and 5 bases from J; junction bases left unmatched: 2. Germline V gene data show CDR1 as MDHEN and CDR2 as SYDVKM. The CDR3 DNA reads TGTGCCAGCAGTTGGGGGACAGACGAGCAGTACTTC. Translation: CASSWGTDEQYF.

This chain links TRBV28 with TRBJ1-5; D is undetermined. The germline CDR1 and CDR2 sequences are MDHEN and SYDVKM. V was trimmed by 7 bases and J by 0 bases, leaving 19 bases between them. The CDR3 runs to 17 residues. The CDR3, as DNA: TGTGCCAGCATAAAGTCGGGCGGGCGATATAGCAATCAGCCCCAGCATTTT. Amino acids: CASIKSGGRYSNQPQHF.

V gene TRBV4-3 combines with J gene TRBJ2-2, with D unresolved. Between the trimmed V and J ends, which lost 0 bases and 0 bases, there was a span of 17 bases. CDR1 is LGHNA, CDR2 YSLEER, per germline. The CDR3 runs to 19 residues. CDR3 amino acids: CASSQDLFPSGPNTGELFF. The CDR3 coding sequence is TGCGCCAGCAGCCAAGATCTCTTTCCCTCGGGTCCGAACACCGGGGAGCTGTTTTTT.

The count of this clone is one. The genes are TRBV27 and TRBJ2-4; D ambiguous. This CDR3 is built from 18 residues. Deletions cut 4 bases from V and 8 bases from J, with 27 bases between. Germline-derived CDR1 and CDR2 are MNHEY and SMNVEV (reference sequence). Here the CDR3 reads CASSSTRSLSFNADIQYF. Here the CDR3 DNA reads TGTGCCAGCAGTTCTACAAGGTCCCTTAGTTTCAACGCGGACATTCAGTACTTC.

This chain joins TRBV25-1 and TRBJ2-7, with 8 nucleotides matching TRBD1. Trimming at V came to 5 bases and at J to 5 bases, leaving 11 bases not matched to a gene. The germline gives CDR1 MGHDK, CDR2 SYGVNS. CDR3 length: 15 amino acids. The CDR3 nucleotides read TGTGCCAGCAGTAATCGACTCTCAGGGGGCGACGAGCAGTACTTC. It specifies CASSNRLSGGDEQYF.

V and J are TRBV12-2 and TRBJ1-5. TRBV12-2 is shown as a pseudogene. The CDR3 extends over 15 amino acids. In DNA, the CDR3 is TGTGCAAGTCGCTACGACGGAGAGATTAATCAGCCCCAGCATTTT. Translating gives CASRYDGEINQPQHF.

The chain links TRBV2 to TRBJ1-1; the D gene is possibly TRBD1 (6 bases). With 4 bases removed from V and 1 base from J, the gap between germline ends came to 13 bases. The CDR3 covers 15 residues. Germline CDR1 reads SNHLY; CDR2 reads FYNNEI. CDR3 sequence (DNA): TGTGCCAGCAGTGTTACAGGGTCGACGAACACTGAAGCTTTCTTT. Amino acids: CASSVTGSTNTEAFF.

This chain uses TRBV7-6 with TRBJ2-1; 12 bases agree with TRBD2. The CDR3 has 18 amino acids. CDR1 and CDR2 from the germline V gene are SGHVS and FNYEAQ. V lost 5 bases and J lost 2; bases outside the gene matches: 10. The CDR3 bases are TGTGCCAGCAGCCCCACTAGCGGGGGGCCTTCTCCCTACAATGAGCAGTTCTTC. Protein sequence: CASSPTSGGPSPYNEQFF.

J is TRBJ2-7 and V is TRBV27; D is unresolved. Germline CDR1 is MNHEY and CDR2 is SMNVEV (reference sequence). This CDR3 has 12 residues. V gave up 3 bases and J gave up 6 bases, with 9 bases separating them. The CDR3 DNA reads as TGTGCCAGCAGTTTCCCAGGTAGCGAGCAGTACTTC. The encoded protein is CASSFPGSEQYF.

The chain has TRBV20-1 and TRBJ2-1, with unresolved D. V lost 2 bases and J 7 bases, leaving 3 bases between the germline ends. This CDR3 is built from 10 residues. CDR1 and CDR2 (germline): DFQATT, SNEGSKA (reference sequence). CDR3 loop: CSARLNEQFF. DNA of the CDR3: TGCAGTGCTAGACTTAATGAGCAGTTCTTC.

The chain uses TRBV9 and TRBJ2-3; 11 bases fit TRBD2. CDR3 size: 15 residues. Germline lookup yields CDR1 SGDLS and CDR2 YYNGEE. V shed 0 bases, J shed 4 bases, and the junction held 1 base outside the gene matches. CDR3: CASSVGLAGSDTQYF. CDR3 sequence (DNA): TGTGCCAGCAGCGTAGGACTAGCGGGGTCAGATACGCAGTATTTT.

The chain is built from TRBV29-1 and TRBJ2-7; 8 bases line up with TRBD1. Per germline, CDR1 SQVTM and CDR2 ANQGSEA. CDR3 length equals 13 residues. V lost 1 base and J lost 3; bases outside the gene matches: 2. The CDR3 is CSVEVQGDYEQYF. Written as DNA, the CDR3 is TGCAGCGTTGAAGTACAGGGGGACTACGAGCAGTACTTC.

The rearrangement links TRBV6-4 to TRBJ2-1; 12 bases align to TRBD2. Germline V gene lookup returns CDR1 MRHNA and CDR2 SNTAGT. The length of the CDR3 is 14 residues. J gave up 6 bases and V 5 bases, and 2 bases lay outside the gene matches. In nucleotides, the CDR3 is TGTGCCAGCAGTCTAGCGGGGGGGATCAATGAGCAGTTCTTC. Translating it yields CASSLAGGINEQFF.

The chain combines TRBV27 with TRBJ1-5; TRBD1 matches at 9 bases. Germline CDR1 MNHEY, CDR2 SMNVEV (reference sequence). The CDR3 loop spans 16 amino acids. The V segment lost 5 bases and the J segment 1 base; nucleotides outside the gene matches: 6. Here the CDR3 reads CASSPTTGGSNQPQHF. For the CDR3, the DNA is TGTGCCAGCAGTCCCACGACAGGGGGAAGCAATCAGCCCCAGCATTTT.

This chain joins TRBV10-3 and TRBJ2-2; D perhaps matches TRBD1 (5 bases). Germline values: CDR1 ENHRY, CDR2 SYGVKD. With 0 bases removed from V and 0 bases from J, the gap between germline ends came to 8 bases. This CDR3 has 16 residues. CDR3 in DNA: TGTGCCATCAGTGAGTCGGCAGGGACGAACACCGGGGAGCTGTTTTTT. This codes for CAISESAGTNTGELFF.

Written as DNA, the CDR3 is TGCAGCGTTGAGACAGCGGGAGACAACTATGGCTACACCTTC. It yields the protein CSVETAGDNYGYTF. V is TRBV29-1 and J is TRBJ1-2; D possibly corresponds to TRBD1 (5 bases). The CDR3 runs 14 residues. V lost 3 bases, J lost 2 bases, and 13 bases lay in between. CDR1 and CDR2 (germline): SQVTM, ANQGSEA.

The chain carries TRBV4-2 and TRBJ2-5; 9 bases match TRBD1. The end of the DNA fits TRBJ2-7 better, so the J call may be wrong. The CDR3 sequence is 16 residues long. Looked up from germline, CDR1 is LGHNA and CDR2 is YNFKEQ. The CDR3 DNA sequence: TGTGCCAGCAGCCAGTCACAGGGGGCCCTCTCCTACGAGCAGTACTTC. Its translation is CASSQSQGALSYEQYF.

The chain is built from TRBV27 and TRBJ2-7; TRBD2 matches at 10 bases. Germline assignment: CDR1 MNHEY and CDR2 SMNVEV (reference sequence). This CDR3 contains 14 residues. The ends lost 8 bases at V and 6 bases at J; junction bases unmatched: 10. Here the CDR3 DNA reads TGTGCCAGCGGCGCCGGGACTAGCGTAGGCGAGCAGTACTTC. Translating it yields CASGAGTSVGEQYF.

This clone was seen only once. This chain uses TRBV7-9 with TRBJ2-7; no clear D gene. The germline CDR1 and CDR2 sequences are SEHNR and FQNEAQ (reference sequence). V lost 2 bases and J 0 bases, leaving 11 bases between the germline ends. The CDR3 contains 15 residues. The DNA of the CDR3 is TGTGCCAGCAGCTTATTCGGTCCTAGCTCCTACGAGCAGTACTTC. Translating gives CASSLFGPSSYEQYF. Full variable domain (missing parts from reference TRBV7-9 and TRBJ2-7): DTGVSQNPRHKITKRGQNVTFRCDPISEHNRLYWYRQTLGQGPEFLTYFQNEAQLEKSRLLSDRFSAERPKGSFSTLEIQRTEQGDSAMYLCASSLFGPSSYEQYFGPGTRLTVT.

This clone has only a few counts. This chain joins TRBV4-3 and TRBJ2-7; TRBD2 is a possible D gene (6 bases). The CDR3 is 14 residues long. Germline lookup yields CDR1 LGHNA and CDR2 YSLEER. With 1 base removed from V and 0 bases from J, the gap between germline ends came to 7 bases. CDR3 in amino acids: CASSQAGDSYEQYF. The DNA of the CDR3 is TGCGCCAGCAGCCAAGCGGGGGACTCCTACGAGCAGTACTTC.

Written as DNA, the CDR3 is TGTGCCAGCAGTTACTCCCGGGTGCAAGAGACCCAGTACTTC. Translation gives CASSYSRVQETQYF. The chain employs TRBV6-5 and TRBJ2-5; no clear D. The CDR3 has 14 amino acids. Germline CDR1 MNHEY, CDR2 SVGAGI. V was shortened by 0 bases and J by 2 bases, with 7 bases between the two germline ends.

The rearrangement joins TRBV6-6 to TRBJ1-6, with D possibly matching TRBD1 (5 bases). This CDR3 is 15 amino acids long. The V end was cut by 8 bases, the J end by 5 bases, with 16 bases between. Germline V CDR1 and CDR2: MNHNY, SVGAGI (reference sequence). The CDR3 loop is CASHTGWGDNSPLHF. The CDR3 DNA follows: TGTGCCAGCCACACGGGATGGGGGGATAATTCACCCCTCCACTTT.

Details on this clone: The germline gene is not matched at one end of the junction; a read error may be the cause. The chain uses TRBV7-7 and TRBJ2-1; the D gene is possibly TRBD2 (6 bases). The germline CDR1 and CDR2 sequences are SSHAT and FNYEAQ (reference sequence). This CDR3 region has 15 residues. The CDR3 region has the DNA TGTGCTAGCAGCTCTTTGGTGGGGGGAAACAATGAGCAGTTCTTC. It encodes CASSSLVGGNNEQFF.

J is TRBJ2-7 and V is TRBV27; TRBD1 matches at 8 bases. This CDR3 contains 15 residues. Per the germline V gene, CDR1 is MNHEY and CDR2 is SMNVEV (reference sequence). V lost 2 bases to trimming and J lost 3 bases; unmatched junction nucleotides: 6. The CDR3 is CASSLTGGSVYEQYF. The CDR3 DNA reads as TGTGCCAGCAGTTTAACAGGGGGATCCGTCTACGAGCAGTACTTC.

CDR3 sequence reads: CASSREYGTPYNEQFF. As DNA, the CDR3 is TGTGCCAGCAGCCGAGAATACGGGACACCCTACAATGAGCAGTTCTTC. This sequence joins TRBV4-2 and TRBJ2-1, with a weak D call TRBD1 (6 bases). This CDR3 region has 16 residues. Looked up from germline, CDR1 is LGHNA and CDR2 is YNFKEQ. Trimming took off 4 bases at V and 2 bases at J, with 15 bases between the two ends.